The text below deals with one TCR beta chain. Time point here: after dendritic cell vaccination, including at tumor progression/relapse. None of the glioblastoma patients had an isocitrate dehydrogenase mutation. This sample is drawn from a study of glioma-infiltrating T cells after dendritic cell vaccination. Background on the study: Dendritic cell vaccination trial patients had either newly diagnosed or recurrent glioblastoma. Dendritic cell vaccine was injected intradermally three times, biweekly.

Germline V gene lookup returns CDR1 SGHRS and CDR2 YFSETQ. V lost 5 bases, J lost 2 bases, and 14 bases lay in between. The CDR3 has 14 residues. The primer mix had 60 V beta and 13 J beta primers. TCRdb's table, derived via immunoSEQ multiplex PCR, lists solely in-frame clones and lacks some. The top ten clones hold approximately 3% of a sample with roughly 100,000 clones, around 87% of them seen once. The sample was blood, taken after dendritic cell vaccination. This chain connects TRBV5-1 to TRBJ2-7, with D perhaps matching TRBD1 (6 bases). The clonotype was recovered from a human donor with glioblastoma. The CDR3 is CASSFQGFPYEQYF. DNA for the CDR3: TGCGCCAGCAGTTTTCAGGGGTTCCCCTACGAGCAGTACTTC.